The 29 T cell receptor beta chains below all came from one sample that was sequenced in a study of CD8 T cells in ankylosing spondylitis. General study points: The study identified a TCR beta motif of fewer than 10 highly homologous variants that appeared characteristic of ankylosing spondylitis blood.

No antigen is known for these receptors. MiXCR was run by TCRdb on the 5' RACE reads, yielding one entry per CDR3 protein. Here the sample spans some 840,000 distinct CDR3 sequences, about 12% being singletons. Sequenced material: blood, either unsorted or a sorted T cell fraction (not recorded which). The source is a male donor with ankylosing spondylitis.

V and J are TRBV29-1 and TRBJ2-3; the D is unclear. From germline, CDR1 is SQVTM and CDR2 ANQGSEA. This CDR3 contains 10 residues. V lost 7 bases and J lost 7, with 9 bases in between. CDR3 residues: CSGAGNTQYF. DNA of the CDR3: TGCAGCGGAGCTGGGAATACGCAGTATTTT.

This chain joins TRBV25-1 and TRBJ1-2; D gene ambiguous. Germline lookup yields CDR1 MGHDK and CDR2 SYGVNS. The CDR3 covers 13 residues. Between the trimmed V and J ends, which lost 1 base and 8 bases, there was a span of 11 bases. CDR3 residues: CASSESVDIGYTF. As DNA, the CDR3 is TGTGCCAGCAGTGAATCGGTAGATATCGGCTACACCTTC.

This clonotype was seen a handful of times. For the CDR3, the DNA is TGTGCCAGCAGGATCCGGGACTACTACAATGAGCAGTTCTTC. It codes for CASRIRDYYNEQFF. The J gene is TRBJ2-1, the V gene TRBV6-1, with 7 bases that match TRBD2. Germline CDR1 reads MNHNS; CDR2 reads SASEGT. CDR3 length: 14 amino acids. V dropped 6 bases and J dropped 3; count of bases not matched to a gene: 5.

This clonotype was seen repeatedly, ten times or more. V gene TRBV6-1 combines with J gene TRBJ2-5, with 8 bases fitting TRBD1. Germline trimming cut 5 bases from V and 5 bases from J; bases unmatched to any gene: 10. Germline CDR1 MNHNS, CDR2 SASEGT. This CDR3 has 15 amino acids. In nucleotides, the CDR3 is TGTGCCAGCAGTAGACAGGGGTACAGGGGGGAGACCCAGTACTTC. This gives the protein CASSRQGYRGETQYF.

This clonotype was detected only a few times. The chain links TRBV5-5 to TRBJ2-1; TRBD2 matches 14 bases. The germline V gene has CDR1 SGHKS and CDR2 YYEKEE (reference sequence). The junction had 3 bases not matched to a gene; V was cut back by 4 bases and J by 0 bases. CDR3 length: 17 amino acids. The DNA of the CDR3 is TGTGCCAGCAGCGCCGGGACTAGCGGGAGCTCCTACAATGAGCAGTTCTTC. Translated: CASSAGTSGSSYNEQFF.

The chain recombines TRBV28 with TRBJ1-5, with TRBD1 matching over 7 bases. Germline V CDR1 and CDR2: MDHEN, SYDVKM. V shed 5 bases and J 0 bases; nucleotides not matched to a gene: 10. The CDR3 has 17 residues. The CDR3 DNA sequence: TGTGCCAGCAGTACCGAGGGACAGCTTTATAGCAATCAGCCCCAGCATTTT. Its protein product is CASSTEGQLYSNQPQHF.

The chain carries TRBV7-6 and TRBJ2-1, with unresolved D. Looked up from germline, CDR1 is SGHVS and CDR2 is FNYEAQ. Trimming removed 5 bases from V and 14 bases from J, with 16 bases in between. This CDR3 region has 12 residues. The CDR3 loop is CASSPVVGWEFF. The CDR3 bases are TGTGCCAGCAGCCCCGTGGTAGGGTGGGAGTTCTTC.

In this sample, this clonotype turned up a few times. The chain couples TRBV5-1 to TRBJ2-7, with 7 positions matching TRBD2. The V and J ends lost 2 bases and 3 bases, in that order; junction bases with no gene match: 11. This CDR3 region has 16 residues. Germline V CDR1 and CDR2: SGHRS, YFSETQ. CDR3 amino acids: CASSFRSGGYGYEQYF. Written as DNA, the CDR3 is TGCGCCAGCAGCTTCCGGTCCGGGGGGTACGGCTACGAGCAGTACTTC.

In its sample, this clonotype was seen many times. The chain couples TRBV29-1 to TRBJ2-5, with 9 positions matching TRBD1. This CDR3 has 12 amino acids. From germline, CDR1 is SQVTM and CDR2 ANQGSEA. With 7 bases clipped from V and 4 bases from J, the junction kept 4 bases outside the gene matches. CDR3 in DNA: TGCAGCGCGTTACAGGGGGCAGAGACCCAGTACTTC. Encoded protein: CSALQGAETQYF. Together with reference TRBV29-1 and TRBJ2-5, the CDR3 gives the full variable domain: SAVISQKPSRDICQRGTSLTIQCQVDSQVTMMFWYRQQPGQSLTLIATANQGSEATYESGFVIDKFPISRPNLTFSTLTVSNMSPEDSSIYLCSALQGAETQYFGPGTRLLVL.

This clonotype was seen a few times. The rearrangement joins TRBV20-1 to TRBJ2-7, with a weak D call TRBD2 (6 bases). V lost 5 bases, J lost 6 bases, and 17 bases lay in between. The CDR3 runs 13 residues. The germline V gene encodes CDR1 DFQATT and CDR2 SNEGSKA (reference sequence). CDR3 region: CSAPGLPTGEQYF. The CDR3 DNA is TGCAGTGCTCCGGGACTCCCGACGGGCGAGCAGTACTTC.

This clonotype was counted a few times. This chain links TRBV20-1 with TRBJ2-3; D is unresolved. CDR3 length: 13 amino acids. Trimming took 2 bases from V and 10 from J, leaving 16 bases between them. The germline V gene encodes CDR1 DFQATT and CDR2 SNEGSKA (reference sequence). CDR3 protein: CSARPLGRPPQYF. The CDR3 coding sequence is TGCAGTGCTAGACCCCTAGGGCGCCCTCCGCAGTATTTT.

This clonotype turned up a few times. This sequence joins TRBV6-5 and TRBJ2-1; 9 nucleotides line up with TRBD2. Germline lookup yields CDR1 MNHEY and CDR2 SVGAGI. This CDR3 has 14 residues. V shed 2 bases, J shed 7 bases, and the junction held 3 bases outside the gene matches. The CDR3, as DNA: TGTGCCAGCAGTTACAGGCTAGCGGGGAATGAGCAGTTCTTC. Its protein product is CASSYRLAGNEQFF.

This clonotype showed up many times. The chain is built from TRBV29-1 and TRBJ1-1; D is unclear. The CDR3 loop spans 14 amino acids. Trimming left V 6 bases short and J 1 base short, with 15 bases between. Germline CDR1 SQVTM, CDR2 ANQGSEA. CDR3: CSVGLLATNTEAFF. Written as DNA, the CDR3 is TGCAGCGTAGGACTGTTGGCGACGAACACTGAAGCTTTCTTT.

The chain uses TRBV7-2 and TRBJ2-6, with D uncertain. The CDR3 runs to 16 residues. Germline V gives CDR1 SGHTA, CDR2 FQGNSA. V lost 5 bases, J lost 0 bases, and 11 bases lay in between. CDR3 sequence reads: CASSPRVGSGANVLTF. As DNA, the CDR3 is TGTGCCAGCAGCCCCCGGGTCGGCTCTGGGGCCAACGTCCTGACTTTC.

A few counts support this clonotype. The CDR3 DNA reads TGTGCCATCAGTGAGATTACGGGCTCTGGGGCCAACGTCCTGACTTTC. Translated, it gives CAISEITGSGANVLTF. V is TRBV10-3 and J is TRBJ2-6; D is unclear. V was cut by 2 bases and J by 0 bases, with 8 bases left in between. Germline lookup yields CDR1 ENHRY and CDR2 SYGVKD. The CDR3 loop spans 16 amino acids.

The chain uses TRBV6-2 or TRBV6-3 and TRBJ1-1, with D hard to call. This CDR3 contains 12 residues. Deletions cut 5 bases from V and 9 bases from J, with 13 bases between. Germline V gives CDR1 MNHEY, CDR2 SVGEGT. CDR3 protein: CASSNPFGKAFF. The CDR3 DNA sequence: TGTGCCAGCAGTAACCCCTTCGGTAAAGCTTTCTTT.

In this sample, this clonotype turned up many times. The chain has TRBV12-3 or TRBV12-4 and TRBJ2-7; D possibly corresponds to TRBD1 (5 bases). Trimming took off 5 bases at V and 7 bases at J, with 15 bases between the two ends. The CDR3 loop spans 13 amino acids. Here the CDR3 reads CASSQGLRIEQYF. CDR3 sequence (DNA): TGTGCCAGCAGTCAGGGCCTGAGAATAGAGCAGTACTTC.

The chain is built from TRBV19 and TRBJ2-7; D gene ambiguous. The V end was cut by 9 bases, the J end by 0 bases, with 15 bases between. Germline-derived CDR1 and CDR2 are LNHDA and SQIVND (reference sequence). CDR3 length equals 14 residues. The CDR3 nucleotides are TGTGCCAGCCGGGCGACCTGGACCTCCTACGAGCAGTACTTC. Protein: CASRATWTSYEQYF.

This clonotype was detected a few times. V is TRBV18 and J is TRBJ2-3; TRBD1 or TRBD2 may be the D gene (5 bases each). This CDR3 has 15 residues. Looked up from germline, CDR1 is KGHSH and CDR2 is LQKENI. Trimming cost V 0 bases and J 1 base, with 8 bases left between them. The CDR3 is CASSPPGTGTDTQYF. CDR3 coding DNA: TGTGCCAGCTCACCACCGGGGACGGGCACAGATACGCAGTATTTT.

This chain joins TRBV4-3 and TRBJ2-1; 11 bases align to TRBD2. Germline V gives CDR1 LGHNA, CDR2 YSLEER. Trimming cost V 4 bases and J 6 bases; bases outside gene matches: 11. This CDR3 is 17 amino acids long. The chain's CDR3 is CASSPFYRLAGGNEQFF. DNA for the CDR3: TGCGCCAGCAGCCCATTCTACAGGCTAGCGGGGGGCAATGAGCAGTTCTTC.

This clonotype was observed a few times. This rearrangement joins TRBV20-1 to TRBJ1-3, with 7 bases that match TRBD1. The CDR3 loop spans 17 amino acids. Germline CDR1 reads DFQATT; CDR2 reads SNEGSKA (reference sequence). Trimming took 3 bases from V and 1 from J; bases not matched to a gene: 12. The CDR3 loop reads CSARGAPGQLSGNTIYF. The CDR3 bases are TGCAGTGCTAGGGGGGCACCGGGACAGCTATCTGGAAACACCATATATTTT.

A single count supports this clonotype. The rearrangement uses TRBV7-8 and TRBJ1-6; no clear D. Looked up from germline, CDR1 is SGHVS and CDR2 is FQNEAQ. The ends were cut back, 1 base at V and 5 bases at J, with 12 bases in the middle. The CDR3 loop spans 16 amino acids. The CDR3 here is CASSLGFHNDNSPLHF. CDR3 nucleotides: TGTGCCAGCAGCTTAGGATTCCACAATGATAATTCACCCCTCCACTTT. Full variable domain (remainder filled in from reference TRBV7-8 and TRBJ1-6): GAGVSQSPRYKVAKRGQDVALRCDPISGHVSLFWYQQALGQGPEFLTYFQNEAQLDKSGLPSDRFFAERPEGSVSTLKIQRTQQEDSAVYLCASSLGFHNDNSPLHFGNGTRLTVT.

This clonotype was picked up a small number of times. It may be a read error: a sequence one base away is much more abundant. The gene calls are TRBV6-2 or TRBV6-3 and TRBJ2-7; D is unresolved. Trimming removed 1 base at V and 3 bases at J, with 1 base between. CDR1 and CDR2 from the germline V gene are MNHEY and SVGEGT. This CDR3 is 11 amino acids long. CDR3 amino acids: CASSYYYEQYF. For the CDR3, the DNA is TGTGCCAGCAGTTACTACTACGAGCAGTACTTC.

This clonotype was observed a handful of times. The chain carries TRBV6-2 or TRBV6-3 and TRBJ2-1; possible D gene TRBD1, 6 bases. The CDR3 has 15 residues. Germline V gene data show CDR1 as MNHEY and CDR2 as SVGEGT. V was pared by 1 base and J by 9 bases, with 16 bases between. The CDR3 loop is CASSYFIWDISEQFF. The CDR3 DNA reads as TGTGCCAGCAGTTACTTTATCTGGGACATTAGTGAGCAGTTCTTC.

This clonotype was counted a few times. The rearrangement joins TRBV6-1 to TRBJ2-3, with 7 bases matching TRBD1. Trimming took 10 bases from V and 3 from J; bases not matched to a gene: 7. Looked up from germline, CDR1 is MNHNS and CDR2 is SASEGT. The CDR3 covers 13 residues. CDR3 sequence: CAKRDSQTDTQYF. CDR3 bases: TGTGCCAAGAGGGACAGCCAGACAGATACGCAGTATTTT.

The V and J genes are TRBV7-2 and TRBJ2-3; D might be TRBD1 (5 bases). The ends were cut back, 5 bases at V and 5 bases at J, with 14 bases in the middle. This CDR3 spans 14 amino acids. Germline V gene data show CDR1 as SGHTA and CDR2 as FQGNSA. CDR3 in amino acids: CASSPRQPGDTQYF. The CDR3 nucleotides are TGTGCCAGCAGCCCGCGACAGCCCGGAGATACGCAGTATTTT. Using reference TRBV7-2 and TRBJ2-3 for the parts outside the CDR3, the full variable domain is GAGVSQSPSNKVTEKGKDVELRCDPISGHTALYWYRQSLGQGLEFLIYFQGNSAPDKSGLPSDRFSAERTGGSVSTLTIQRTQQEDSAVYLCASSPRQPGDTQYFGPGTRLTVL.

The chain recombines TRBV7-2 with TRBJ2-1; TRBD2 matches at 7 bases. Germline CDR1 SGHTA, CDR2 FQGNSA. This CDR3 has 15 residues. Trimming cost V 0 bases and J 8 bases; bases outside gene matches: 7. CDR3 in amino acids: CASSLAWGGMYEQFF. The CDR3 coding sequence is TGTGCCAGCAGCTTAGCGTGGGGGGGGATGTATGAGCAGTTCTTC.

This clonotype was detected a few times. The CDR3 nucleotides read TGTGCCAGCAGCTTAGGTGGACTAGCGGCCCTTAGGATTCAGTTCTTC. Its translation: CASSLGGLAALRIQFF. The chain has TRBV7-2 and TRBJ2-1; 10 nucleotides line up with TRBD2. Germline loops: CDR1 SGHTA, CDR2 FQGNSA. The V and J ends lost 1 base and 13 bases, in that order; junction bases with no gene match: 13. This CDR3 is built from 16 residues.

The genes are TRBV25-1 and TRBJ1-6; 7 bases agree with TRBD1. CDR1 is MGHDK and CDR2 is SYGVNS in the germline V gene. There are 13 residues in the CDR3. The junction had 9 bases not matched to a gene; V was cut back by 10 bases and J by 9 bases. The CDR3 nucleotides are TGTGCCACCCAGGGGGGTAATGCTTCACCCCTCCACTTT. Translating it yields CATQGGNASPLHF. The full variable domain, rest sourced from reference TRBV25-1 and TRBJ1-6, is EADIYQTPRYLVIGTGKKITLECSQTMGHDKMYWYQQDPGMELHLIHYSYGVNSTEKGDLSSESTVSRIRTEHFPLTLESARPSHTSQYLCATQGGNASPLHFGNGTRLTVT.